This T cell receptor (beta chain) was identified in a study of cytomegalovirus exposure and HLA in healthy donors. This PCR relied on a set of 60 Vbeta primers and 13 Jbeta primers. Produced via immunoSEQ multiplex PCR; TCRdb's table is partial and in-frame only. The sample contains some 130,000 clones, 65% to 75% of which appear only once. General observations from the study: A later analysis reportedly found that, within productive TCRs, an Asian-associated ancestry cluster had fewer N-insertions than the mean observed across the roughly 700 donors.

The germline CDR1 and CDR2 sequences are SGHNT and YENEEA. The V gene end was trimmed by 5 bases and the J gene end by 3 bases; junction bases not matched to a gene: 6. CDR3 length equals 15 residues. As regards this clone: The antigen remains undetermined.

The origin of this receptor is a woman between 45 and 65 years old in good health and CMV-seropositive. V is TRBV11-3 and J is TRBJ2-3; 9 nucleotides match TRBD1. The sequencing sample was made of PBMCs. CDR3 sequence reads: CASSLGTGKTDTQYF. In nucleotides, the CDR3 is TGTGCCAGCAGCCTCGGGACAGGGAAAACAGATACGCAGTATTTT.